Presented here are 19 T cell receptor beta chains from one specimen sequenced in a study of regulatory T cells in long-lasting Graves disease. Time point in this sample: persistent/refractory GD, antithyroid drugs over 5 years with positive TRAb. Researchers made the TCR library from RNA that was extracted from PBMCs. Building of the TCR beta libraries involved iRepertoire HTBI primers and Arm-PCR of CDR3 regions. TCRdb independently ran MiXCR on the multiplex PCR reads; one entry per CDR3 protein. The sample lists fewer than 550,000 distinct CDR3 sequences, around a fifth occurring once. The specimen comprised peripheral blood mononuclear cells (PBMCs), sampled when the disease was refractory, from a patient treated with antithyroid drugs. Receptors were obtained from a female donor with Graves disease.

A note on this clonotype: It may be a read error: a sequence one base away is much more abundant. This chain's CDR3 is CASSPSQFRQHF. The DNA of the CDR3 is TGTGCCAGCAGCCCCTCGCAGTTTAGGCAGCACTTC. This sequence joins TRBV28 and TRBJ2-7, with unresolved D. The V gene's germline CDR1 is MDHEN and CDR2 SYDVKM. The CDR3 has 12 amino acids.

The chain links TRBV6-1 to TRBJ1-1; 7 bases fit TRBD1. V trimming: 6 bases; J trimming: 7 bases; junction bases outside the gene matches: 5. The CDR3 is made up of 12 amino acids. In germline, CDR1 is MNHNS, CDR2 SASEGT. The chain's CDR3 is CASRRGLSEAFF. In DNA, the CDR3 is TGTGCCAGCAGAAGGGGGCTAAGTGAAGCTTTCTTT.

This chain links TRBV5-1 with TRBJ2-7; TRBD1 agrees at 7 bases. The CDR3 spans 15 residues. CDR1 is SGHRS, CDR2 YFSETQ, per germline. Trimming took 4 bases from V and 3 from J; bases not matched to a gene: 10. The CDR3: CASSPRSGTDYEQYF. CDR3 sequence (DNA): TGCGCCAGCAGCCCTAGATCCGGGACAGACTACGAGCAGTACTTC. Drawing the rest from reference TRBV5-1 and TRBJ2-7, the complete variable domain is KAGVTQTPRYLIKTRGQQVTLSCSPISGHRSVSWYQQTPGQGLQFLFEYFSETQRNKGNFPGRFSGRQFSNSRSEMNVSTLELGDSALYLCASSPRSGTDYEQYFGPGTRLTVT.

The rearrangement joins TRBV6-5 to TRBJ1-4; D is perhaps TRBD1 (5 bases). Trimming took 0 bases from V and 5 from J, leaving 13 bases between them. The CDR3 sequence is 16 residues long. The germline gives CDR1 MNHEY, CDR2 SVGAGI. Here the CDR3 reads CASSYSRDSSNEKLFF. The CDR3 coding sequence is TGTGCCAGCAGTTACTCCCGAGACAGTTCGAATGAAAAACTGTTTTTT.

The J gene is TRBJ1-4, the V gene TRBV13, with D possibly being TRBD1 (5 bases). Trimming took off 4 bases at V and 5 bases at J, with 14 bases between the two ends. The germline CDR1 and CDR2 sequences are PRHDT and FYEKMQ (reference sequence). This CDR3 region has 15 residues. This CDR3 reads CASSSLGGANEKLFF. The CDR3 bases are TGTGCCAGCAGCTCCCTCGGTGGGGCGAATGAAAAACTGTTTTTT.

Concerning this clonotype: This clone may be a read error of a much larger clone one base away. The rearrangement joins TRBV11-2 to TRBJ1-1; D gene unclear. The CDR3 runs 13 residues. V was shortened by 6 bases and J by 3 bases, with 11 bases between the two germline ends. Germline CDR1 SGHAT, CDR2 FQNNGV. The CDR3 loop is CASSADSDTEAFF. The CDR3 DNA is TGTGCCAGCAGTGCGGACTCGGACACTGAAGCTTTCTTT.

This clonotype was picked up a small number of times. One junction end does not reproduce the germline sequence, and a read error may be involved. The chain recombines TRBV7-9 with TRBJ2-5, with TRBD1 matching over 8 bases. Germline CDR1 and CDR2: SEHNR and FQNEAQ (reference sequence). This CDR3 contains 15 residues. This CDR3 reads CASNLRAGGRETQYF. For the CDR3, the DNA is TGTGCCAGCAACTTAAGGGCAGGGGGCCGGGAGACCCAGTACTTC.

A word on this clonotype: Being one base from a much bigger clone, this may be a read error. The CDR3 is CASSTTDGPRELFF. For the CDR3, the DNA is TGTGCCAGCAGTACCACCGACGGTCCACGGGAGCTGTTTTTT. This chain connects TRBV11-1 to TRBJ2-2, with no clear D. Germline V gene data show CDR1 as SGHAT and CDR2 as FQDESV (reference sequence). The CDR3 is made up of 14 amino acids. V was pared by 6 bases and J by 9 bases, with 17 bases between. The variable domain in full, with the rest retrieved from reference TRBV11-1 and TRBJ2-2, is EAEVAQSPRYKITEKSQAVAFWCDPISGHATLYWYRQILGQGPELLVQFQDESVVDDSQLPKDRFSAERLKGVDSTLKIQPAELGDSAMYLCASSTTDGPRELFFGEGSRLTVL.

CDR3 region: CSARDLPAGGSYEQYF. The DNA of the CDR3 is TGCAGTGCTAGAGATCTGCCAGCGGGAGGAAGCTACGAGCAGTACTTC. V is TRBV20-1 and J is TRBJ2-7, with 9 bases matching TRBD2. V lost 0 bases to trimming and J lost 3 bases; unmatched junction nucleotides: 9. This CDR3 has 16 residues. Germline values: CDR1 DFQATT, CDR2 SNEGSKA (reference sequence).

The chain joins TRBV5-1 to TRBJ1-2; D possibly corresponds to TRBD1 (5 bases). With 0 bases removed from V and 6 bases from J, the gap between germline ends came to 12 bases. The CDR3 is made up of 14 amino acids. In germline, CDR1 is SGHRS, CDR2 YFSETQ. Here the CDR3 reads CASSLVSRAHGYTF. CDR3 nucleotides: TGCGCCAGCAGCTTGGTCTCCAGGGCCCATGGCTACACCTTC. Supplemented by reference TRBV5-1 and TRBJ1-2, the full variable domain reads KAGVTQTPRYLIKTRGQQVTLSCSPISGHRSVSWYQQTPGQGLQFLFEYFSETQRNKGNFPGRFSGRQFSNSRSEMNVSTLELGDSALYLCASSLVSRAHGYTFGSGTRLTVV.

V usage is TRBV10-2 and J usage is TRBJ2-1, with a possible D match to TRBD1 (6 bases). This CDR3 has 14 amino acids. Trimming shortened V by 3 bases and J by 2 bases, and 8 bases separated the two germline ends. Germline CDR1 is WSHSY and CDR2 is SAAADI. The CDR3: CASSDQGTYNEQFF. The CDR3 nucleotides are TGCGCCAGCAGTGACCAGGGGACCTACAATGAGCAGTTCTTC.

This clonotype was counted at least ten times. This chain connects TRBV12-3 or TRBV12-4 to TRBJ2-7, with 8 positions matching TRBD1. The CDR3 length is 13 residues. V lost 5 bases to trimming and J lost 6 bases; unmatched junction nucleotides: 6. The CDR3 DNA follows: TGTGCCAGCAGTCCGCCGACAGGGGTCGAGCAGTACTTC. Protein sequence: CASSPPTGVEQYF.

This clonotype was counted a few times. This CDR3 reads CASSYSSWTYSYEQYF. The CDR3 DNA follows: TGTGCCAGCAGTTACTCGAGCTGGACATACTCCTACGAGCAGTACTTC. The chain employs TRBV6-2 or TRBV6-3 and TRBJ2-7, with a tentative D call TRBD1 (5 bases). This CDR3 comprises 16 residues. The germline V gene encodes CDR1 MNHEY and CDR2 SVGEGT. Trimming removed 0 bases from V and 0 bases from J, with 12 bases in between.

Only a few counts were recorded for this clonotype. The genes are TRBV11-3 and TRBJ1-1; D not resolved. Germline lookup yields CDR1 SGHNT and CDR2 YENEEA. The CDR3 contains 13 residues. V gave up 2 bases and J gave up 1 base, with 5 bases separating them. The CDR3 region is CASSLWRNTEAFF. CDR3 nucleotides: TGTGCCAGCAGCTTATGGAGGAACACTGAAGCTTTCTTT.

At least ten counts were recorded for this clonotype. The J gene is TRBJ2-5, the V gene TRBV18, with D unclear. This CDR3 has 13 residues. V was pared by 2 bases and J by 5 bases, with 9 bases between. The germline V gene has CDR1 KGHSH and CDR2 LQKENI. This CDR3 is CASSPGIAETQYF. CDR3 DNA: TGTGCCAGCTCACCAGGAATAGCTGAGACCCAGTACTTC.

The J gene is TRBJ1-1, the V gene TRBV20-1; possible D gene TRBD1, 6 bases. The V gene lost 2 bases and the J gene lost 1 base, with 14 bases spanning the gap. Germline assignment: CDR1 DFQATT and CDR2 SNEGSKA (reference sequence). The CDR3 length is 15 residues. CDR3 DNA sequence: TGCAGTGCTAGAAAGACAGGAGGTCAGAACACTGAAGCTTTCTTT. Translation: CSARKTGGQNTEAFF.

This clonotype came up a few times. The V gene is TRBV24-1, the J gene TRBJ2-7; TRBD1 might be the D (6 bases). This CDR3 region has 16 residues. V lost 4 bases and J lost 1, with 16 bases in between. Looked up from germline, CDR1 is KGHDR and CDR2 is SFDVKD. CDR3 nucleotide sequence: TGTGCCACCAGTGAGTATACCGGGACAAATTCCTACGAGCAGTACTTC. Protein product: CATSEYTGTNSYEQYF.

In this sample, this clonotype turned up a few times. The rearrangement uses TRBV20-1 and TRBJ2-7; D ambiguous. The CDR3 is made up of 12 amino acids. Per germline, CDR1 DFQATT and CDR2 SNEGSKA (reference sequence). V lost 1 base and J lost 3, with 7 bases in between. The CDR3 sequence is CSARGPDYEQYF. The CDR3 DNA reads TGCAGTGCTAGAGGACCAGACTACGAGCAGTACTTC.

The chain is built from TRBV29-1 and TRBJ1-2; D gene ambiguous. V lost 3 bases to trimming and J lost 6 bases, with 5 bases between them. This CDR3 spans 10 amino acids. Germline-derived CDR1 and CDR2 are SQVTM and ANQGSEA. CDR3 protein: CSVDSDGYTF. The DNA of the CDR3 is TGCAGCGTTGATTCAGATGGCTACACCTTC.